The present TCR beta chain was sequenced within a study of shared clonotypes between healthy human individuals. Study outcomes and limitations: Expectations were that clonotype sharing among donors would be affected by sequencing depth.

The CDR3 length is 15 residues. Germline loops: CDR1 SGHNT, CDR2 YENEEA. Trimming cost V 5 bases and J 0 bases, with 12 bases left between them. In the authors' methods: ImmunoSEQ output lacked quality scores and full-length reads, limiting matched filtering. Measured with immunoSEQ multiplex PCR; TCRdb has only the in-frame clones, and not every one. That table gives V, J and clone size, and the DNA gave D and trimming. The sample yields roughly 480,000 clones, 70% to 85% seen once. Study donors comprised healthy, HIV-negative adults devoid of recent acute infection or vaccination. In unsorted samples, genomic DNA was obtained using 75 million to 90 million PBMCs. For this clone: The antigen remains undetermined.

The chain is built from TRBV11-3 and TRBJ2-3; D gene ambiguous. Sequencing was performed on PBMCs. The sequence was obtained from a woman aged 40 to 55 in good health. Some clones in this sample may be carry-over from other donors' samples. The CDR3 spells CASSPSGLSTDTQYF. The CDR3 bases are TGTGCCAGCAGCCCCTCCGGCCTCAGCACAGATACGCAGTATTTT. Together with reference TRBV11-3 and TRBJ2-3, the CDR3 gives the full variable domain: EAGVVQSPRYKIIEKKQPVAFWCNPISGHNTLYWYLQNLGQGPELLIRYENEEAVDDSQLPKDRFSAERLKGVDSTLKIQPAELGDSAVYLCASSPSGLSTDTQYFGPGTRLTVL.